This T cell receptor (beta chain) was identified in a study of read filtering for tumor transcriptome and immune sequencing (dated by TCRdb to 2018 to 2021). Study-level background: The cohort had 17 male and roughly 14 female patients with a mean age of roughly 70 years, ranging from about 45 to 85. By revised international staging, eight or nine patients were R-ISS I, over 15 were R-ISS II and over five were R-ISS III. After DNase treatment, whole-transcriptome libraries were prepared using the TruSeq RNA Access Library Prep Kit. Per sample, about 3.5 to 10.27 million TCR-region mapped reads were obtained with IR-seq, compared with only about 80 to 1,400 with RNA-seq. Using the same bone marrow samples, the study ran both targeted immune repertoire sequencing and bulk whole-transcriptome sequencing and then compared the TCR repertoires from each method. One of the main goals was to work out a read-filtering strategy for immune repertoire data, in particular whether clonotypes backed by only a single read should be removed. Overall study outcomes, separate from this receptor: In IR-seq, single-read clonotypes were roughly 82% of clonotypes but approximately 3.7% of total reads; in RNA-seq they were about 68% of clonotypes and 35% to 45% of reads. The correlation between IR-seq and RNA-seq shared clonotype proportions was increased by removal of single-read clonotypes. The sorted CD138-negative fraction was a mixed bone marrow immune population, not purified T cells. Compared with RNA-seq, IR-seq captured clonotypes at much higher depth and more reliably, and a smaller IR-seq throughput was enough to identify most shared clonotypes.

TCR libraries were built from 400 to 450 ng RNA with the Immunoverse kit, using molecular barcoded adaptors covering alpha/delta and beta/gamma chains. TCR library preparation used the same RNA that was used for transcriptome sequencing. An Illumina HiSeq 4000 with 2 x 150 cycles was used to sequence the TCR libraries. As for how the authors treated the data: TCR reads were aligned to human V, D, J and C references and assembled into CDR3 clonotypes with MiXCR, including quality filtering and error correction. Clonotype counts and gene usage diversity were analyzed with the tcR package in R. For inspection of raw mapping reads, RNA-seq reads were mapped by STAR aligner version 2.5.3a onto GRCh37 of the human genome. To test how sequencing depth affects detected clonotypes, IR-seq fastq files were randomly downsampled with Seqtk 1.3. The public reads were run again by TCRdb, first through fastp at Q25 and then through MiXCR, and only productive beta chains were kept. Entries are consolidated by CDR3 protein sequence, retaining the most common genes and DNA. For this entry, the V and J calls and clone size follow TCRdb and not the study's own pipeline. For this sample there are tens of thousands of distinct CDR3 sequences; about 15% appear just once. The ten most abundant clones make up about 45% of the sample.

Based on the germline V gene, the CDR1 and CDR2 sequences are SGHDN and FVKESK. V has 0 bases trimmed and J has 4 bases trimmed; junction bases matching no gene number 7. From the cysteine up to the phenylalanine, the CDR3 has a length of 17 residues. Here the CDR3 DNA is all that survives: 51 bases in frame from base 1. Every patient had bone marrow sampled at the time of active disease. Bone marrow mononuclear cells were isolated by Ficoll-Hypaque density gradient centrifugation. Myeloma plasma cells were removed and CD138-negative cells were obtained by negative selection following labeling with CD138 magnetic microbeads on a MACS separator. Flow cytometry on an Attune NxT with CD138 antibodies was used to check the purity of the isolated cells. Total RNA was extracted using TRIzol reagent and was quantified on a NanoDrop spectrophotometer. Paired RNA-seq and IR-seq were performed on the CD138-negative bone marrow sample of each patient.

There are many counts of this clonotype. There is no known antigen for this receptor. Nothing much larger sits one base from this clone, and base qualities are not available. This clonotype originated in a donor at least 40 years old with multiple myeloma. The rearrangement combines TRBV14 with TRBJ2-2; 8 bases in between match TRBD2. Sequencing was carried out using a population of CD138-negative cells sorted from bone marrow. The sample's cell subset or site label is to be understood as: bone marrow mononuclear cells depleted of CD138+ plasma/myeloma cells by negative magnetic selection. The nucleotides read TGTGCCAGCAGCCAAGATGGGACTAGAACGATCACCGGGGAGCTGTTTTTT. This sequence encodes CASSQDGTRTITGELFF.